This TCR beta chain was retrieved from a study of blood T cell repertoires in COVID-19. Study-level information: Samples of COVID-19 (acute and convalescent) were obtained from the United States, Italy and Spain.

CDR3 length: 13 amino acids. Trimming took off 8 bases at V and 0 bases at J, with 9 bases between the two ends. CDR1 is KGHDR, CDR2 SFDVKD, per germline. Per the original data handling: Estimated nucleated cell counts came from reference gene primer amplification. Profiled with immunoSEQ multiplex PCR; TCRdb holds only in-frame clones, not every one. From that table come the V and J calls and clone size; the DNA was used to work out D and trimming. The table includes 340,000 or so clones, about 86% detected once. This clone appeared a single time. Sequenced: peripheral blood. V and J are TRBV24-1 and TRBJ1-1; tentative D call: TRBD1 (5 bases). The clonotype originates from a man younger than 40 with active or convalescent COVID-19. The CDR3 sequence is CATKGRMNTEAFF. Written as DNA, the CDR3 is TGTGCCACCAAGGGGCGGATGAACACTGAAGCTTTCTTT.